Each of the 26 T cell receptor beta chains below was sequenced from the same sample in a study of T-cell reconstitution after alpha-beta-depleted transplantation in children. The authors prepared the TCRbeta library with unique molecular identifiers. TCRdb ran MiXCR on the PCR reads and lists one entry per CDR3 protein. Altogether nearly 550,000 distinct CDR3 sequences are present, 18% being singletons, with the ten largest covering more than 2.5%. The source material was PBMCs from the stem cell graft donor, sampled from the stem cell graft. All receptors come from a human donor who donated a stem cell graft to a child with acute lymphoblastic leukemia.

In DNA, the CDR3 is TGTGCCAGCAGCCAAGACGGGAGTGCGGGGGGCTCTTCCCTCTCCTACGAGCAGTACTTC. Its translation is CASSQDGSAGGSSLSYEQYF. The rearrangement links TRBV3-1 to TRBJ2-7; 8 bases agree with TRBD2. The ends lost 0 bases at V and 0 bases at J; junction bases unmatched: 16. Germline V lookup: CDR1 LGHDT, CDR2 YNNKEL (reference sequence). This CDR3 is 20 amino acids long.

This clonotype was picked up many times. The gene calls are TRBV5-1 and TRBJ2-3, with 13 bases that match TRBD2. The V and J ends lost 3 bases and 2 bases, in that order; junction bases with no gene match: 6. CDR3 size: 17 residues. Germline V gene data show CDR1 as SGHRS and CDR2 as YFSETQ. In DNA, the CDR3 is TGCGCCAGCAGCTCGGGGACTAGCGGGATGCTCACAGATACGCAGTATTTT. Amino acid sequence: CASSSGTSGMLTDTQYF.

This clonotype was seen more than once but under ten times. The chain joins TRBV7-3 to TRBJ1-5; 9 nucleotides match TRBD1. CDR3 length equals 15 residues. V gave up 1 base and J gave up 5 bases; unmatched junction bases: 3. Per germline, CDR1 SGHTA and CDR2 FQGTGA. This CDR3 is CASSLRGQGYQPQHF. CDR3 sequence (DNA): TGTGCCAGCAGCTTAAGGGGACAGGGTTATCAGCCCCAGCATTTT. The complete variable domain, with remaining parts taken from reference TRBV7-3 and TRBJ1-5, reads GAGVSQTPSNKVTEKGKYVELRCDPISGHTALYWYRQSLGQGPEFLIYFQGTGAADDSGLPNDRFFAVRPEGSVSTLKIQRTERGDSAVYLCASSLRGQGYQPQHFGDGTRLSIL.

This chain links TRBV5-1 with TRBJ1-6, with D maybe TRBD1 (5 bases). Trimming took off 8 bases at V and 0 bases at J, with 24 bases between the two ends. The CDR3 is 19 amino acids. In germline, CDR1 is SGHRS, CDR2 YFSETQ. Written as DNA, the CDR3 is TGCGCCAGTTCAAGTCTTAAGAGAATAGGGACCTCCTATAATTCACCCCTCCACTTT. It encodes CASSSLKRIGTSYNSPLHF.

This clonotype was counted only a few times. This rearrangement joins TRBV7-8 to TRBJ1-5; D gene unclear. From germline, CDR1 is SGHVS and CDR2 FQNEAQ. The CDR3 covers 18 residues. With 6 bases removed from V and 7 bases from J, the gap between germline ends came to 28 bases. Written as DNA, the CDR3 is TGTGCCAGCAGTCTGGATCGAGGCCCTCGGTCAAAAGGCCAGCCCCAGCATTTT. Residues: CASSLDRGPRSKGQPQHF.

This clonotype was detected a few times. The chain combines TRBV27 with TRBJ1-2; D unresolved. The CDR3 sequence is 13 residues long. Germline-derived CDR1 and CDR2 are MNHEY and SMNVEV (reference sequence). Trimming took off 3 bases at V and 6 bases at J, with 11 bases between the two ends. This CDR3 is CASSLSRNNGYTF. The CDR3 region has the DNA TGTGCCAGCAGTTTGAGTCGGAATAATGGCTACACCTTC.

The DNA for the CDR3 is TGCGCCAGCAGCTTGGATCTAGCGGGCCTCTCCTACGAGCAGTACTTC. Protein sequence: CASSLDLAGLSYEQYF. The J gene is TRBJ2-7, the V gene TRBV5-1, with 8 bases that match TRBD2. Per the germline V gene, CDR1 is SGHRS and CDR2 is YFSETQ. V was clipped by 0 bases and J by 0 bases; unmatched bases: 5. The CDR3 length is 16 residues.

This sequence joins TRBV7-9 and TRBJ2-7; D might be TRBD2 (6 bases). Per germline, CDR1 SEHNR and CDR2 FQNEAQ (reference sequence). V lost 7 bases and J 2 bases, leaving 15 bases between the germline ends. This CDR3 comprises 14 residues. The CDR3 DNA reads TGTGCCAGCACAAAACGGGGGTTCCCCTACGAGCAGTACTTC. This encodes CASTKRGFPYEQYF.

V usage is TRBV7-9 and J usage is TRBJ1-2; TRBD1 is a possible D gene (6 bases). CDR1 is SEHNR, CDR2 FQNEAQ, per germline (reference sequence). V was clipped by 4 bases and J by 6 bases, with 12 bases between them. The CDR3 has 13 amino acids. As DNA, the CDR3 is TGTGCCAGCAGCTCGGAGAGGGGGGATGGCTACACCTTC. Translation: CASSSERGDGYTF. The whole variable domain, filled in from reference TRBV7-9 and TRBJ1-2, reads DTGVSQNPRHKITKRGQNVTFRCDPISEHNRLYWYRQTLGQGPEFLTYFQNEAQLEKSRLLSDRFSAERPKGSFSTLEIQRTEQGDSAMYLCASSSERGDGYTFGSGTRLTVV.

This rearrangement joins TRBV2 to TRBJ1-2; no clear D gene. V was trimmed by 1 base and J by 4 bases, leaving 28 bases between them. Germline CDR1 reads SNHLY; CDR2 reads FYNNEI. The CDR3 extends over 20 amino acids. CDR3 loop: CASSEVSLGFSSPLSYGYTF. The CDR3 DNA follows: TGTGCCAGCAGTGAAGTTTCTTTGGGGTTCAGCAGCCCCCTTTCCTATGGCTACACCTTC.

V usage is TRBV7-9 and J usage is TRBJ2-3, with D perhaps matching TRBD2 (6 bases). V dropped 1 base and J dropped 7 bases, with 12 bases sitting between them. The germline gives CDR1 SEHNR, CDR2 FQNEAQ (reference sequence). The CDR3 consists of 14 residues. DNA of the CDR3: TGTGCCAGCAGCTTAGAATCAGGAGGGCATACGCAGTATTTT. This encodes CASSLESGGHTQYF.

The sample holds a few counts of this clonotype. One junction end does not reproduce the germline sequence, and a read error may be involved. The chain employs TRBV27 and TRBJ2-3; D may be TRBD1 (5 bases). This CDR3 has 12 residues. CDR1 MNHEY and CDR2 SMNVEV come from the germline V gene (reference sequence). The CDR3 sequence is CASSWGPDTQYF. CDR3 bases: TGCGCCAGCAGTTGGGGCCCAGATACGCAGTATTTT.

The CDR3 loop is CASRRPTRDRGFTGELFF. The DNA for the CDR3 is TGTGCCAGCAGACGCCCCACCCGGGACAGGGGCTTCACCGGGGAGCTGTTTTTT. The V and J genes are TRBV11-1 and TRBJ2-2, with 10 positions matching TRBD1. The CDR3 is made up of 18 amino acids. V shed 6 bases and J 4 bases; nucleotides not matched to a gene: 14. Germline V gene sequence: CDR1 SGHAT, CDR2 FQDESV (reference sequence).

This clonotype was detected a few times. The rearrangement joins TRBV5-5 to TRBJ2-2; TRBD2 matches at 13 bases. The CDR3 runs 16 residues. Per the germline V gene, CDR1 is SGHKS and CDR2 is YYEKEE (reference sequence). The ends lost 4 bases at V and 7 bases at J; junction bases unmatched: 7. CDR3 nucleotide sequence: TGTGCCAGCAGCCCCTCACTAGCGGGAGGGGTCGGGGAGCTGTTTTTT. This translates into CASSPSLAGGVGELFF.

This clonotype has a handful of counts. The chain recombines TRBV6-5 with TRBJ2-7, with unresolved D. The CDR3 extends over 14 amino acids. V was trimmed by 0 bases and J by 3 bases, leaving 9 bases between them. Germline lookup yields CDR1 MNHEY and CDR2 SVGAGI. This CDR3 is CASSYSGPGYEQYF. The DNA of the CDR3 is TGTGCCAGCAGTTACTCAGGGCCCGGCTACGAGCAGTACTTC.

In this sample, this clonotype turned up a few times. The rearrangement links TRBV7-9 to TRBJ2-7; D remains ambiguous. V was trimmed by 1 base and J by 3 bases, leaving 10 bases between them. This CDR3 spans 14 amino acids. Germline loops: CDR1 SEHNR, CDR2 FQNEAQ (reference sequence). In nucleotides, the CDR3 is TGTGCCAGCAGCTTAGATGGCAGCTACTACGAGCAGTACTTC. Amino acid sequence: CASSLDGSYYEQYF.

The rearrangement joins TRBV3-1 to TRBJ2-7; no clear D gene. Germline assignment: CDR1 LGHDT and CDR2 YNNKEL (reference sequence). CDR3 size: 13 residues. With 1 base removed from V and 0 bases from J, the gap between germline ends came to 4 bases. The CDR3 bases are TGTGCCAGCAGCCAAGTTGCCTCCTACGAGCAGTACTTC. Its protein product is CASSQVASYEQYF.

The CDR3 loop reads CASSWGRGGYEQYF. In DNA, the CDR3 is TGTGCCAGCAGCTGGGGACGGGGAGGCTACGAGCAGTACTTC. The chain employs TRBV7-9 and TRBJ2-7, with D possibly being TRBD2 (6 bases). CDR3 length equals 14 residues. Between the trimmed V and J ends, which lost 4 bases and 3 bases, there was a span of 13 bases. Germline V lookup: CDR1 SEHNR, CDR2 FQNEAQ (reference sequence).

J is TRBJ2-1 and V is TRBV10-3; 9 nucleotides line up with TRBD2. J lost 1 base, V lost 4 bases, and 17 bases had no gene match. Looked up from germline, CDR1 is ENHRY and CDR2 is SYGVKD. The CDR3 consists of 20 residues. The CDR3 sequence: CAISGPASGKFGESYNEQFF. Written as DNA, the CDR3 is TGTGCCATCAGTGGGCCGGCTAGCGGGAAGTTCGGGGAATCCTACAATGAGCAGTTCTTC.

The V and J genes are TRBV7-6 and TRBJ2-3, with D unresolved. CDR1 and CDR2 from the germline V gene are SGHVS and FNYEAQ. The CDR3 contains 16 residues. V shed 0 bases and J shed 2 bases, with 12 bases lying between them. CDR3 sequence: CASSLAVRLYTDTQYF. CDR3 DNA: TGTGCCAGCAGCTTAGCGGTCCGACTTTACACAGATACGCAGTATTTT.

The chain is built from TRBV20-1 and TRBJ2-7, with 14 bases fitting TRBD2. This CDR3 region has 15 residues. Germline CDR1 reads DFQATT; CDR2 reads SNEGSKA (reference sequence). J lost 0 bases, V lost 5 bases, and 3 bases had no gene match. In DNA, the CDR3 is TGCAGTGCTTACGGGACTAGCGGGAGCTCCTACGAGCAGTACTTC. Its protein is CSAYGTSGSSYEQYF.

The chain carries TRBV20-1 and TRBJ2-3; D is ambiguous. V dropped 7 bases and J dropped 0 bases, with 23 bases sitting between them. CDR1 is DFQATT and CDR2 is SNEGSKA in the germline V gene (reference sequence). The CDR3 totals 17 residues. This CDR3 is CSGRNPGALVSTDTQYF. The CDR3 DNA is TGCAGTGGTCGAAATCCCGGAGCCCTAGTAAGCACAGATACGCAGTATTTT.

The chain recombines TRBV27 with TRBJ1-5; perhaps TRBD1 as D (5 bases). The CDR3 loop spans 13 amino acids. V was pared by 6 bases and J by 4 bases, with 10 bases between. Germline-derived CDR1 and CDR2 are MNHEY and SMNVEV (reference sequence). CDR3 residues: CASSLRVNQPQHF. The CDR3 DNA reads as TGTGCCAGCAGCCTCAGGGTAAATCAGCCCCAGCATTTT.

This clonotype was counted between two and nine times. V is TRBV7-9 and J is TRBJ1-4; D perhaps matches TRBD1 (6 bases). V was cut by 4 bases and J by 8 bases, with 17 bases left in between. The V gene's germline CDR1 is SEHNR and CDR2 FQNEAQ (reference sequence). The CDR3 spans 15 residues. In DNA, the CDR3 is TGTGCCAGCAGCTCCGGACAGCCAACAAGGGAAAAACTGTTTTTT. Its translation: CASSSGQPTREKLFF.

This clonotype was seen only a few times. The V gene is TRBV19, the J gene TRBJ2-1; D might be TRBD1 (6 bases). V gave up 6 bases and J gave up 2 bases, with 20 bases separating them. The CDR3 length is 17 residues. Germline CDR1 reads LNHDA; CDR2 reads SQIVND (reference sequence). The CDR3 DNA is TGTGCCAGTAGCGGTTTCGGCAGGGGACATACCTACAATGAGCAGTTCTTC. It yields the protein CASSGFGRGHTYNEQFF.

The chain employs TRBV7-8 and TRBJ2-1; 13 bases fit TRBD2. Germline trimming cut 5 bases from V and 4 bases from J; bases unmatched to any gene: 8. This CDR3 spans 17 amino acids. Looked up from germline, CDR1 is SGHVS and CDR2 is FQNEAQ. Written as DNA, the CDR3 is TGTGCCAGCAGCCTTATCCCGGGACTAGCGGGGTACAATGAGCAGTTCTTC. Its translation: CASSLIPGLAGYNEQFF.